This T cell receptor beta chain derives from a study of PD-1 blockade in classical Hodgkin lymphoma. With 2 bases removed from V and 4 bases from J, the gap between germline ends came to 11 bases. The V gene's germline CDR1 is SGHAT and CDR2 FQNNGV. The CDR3 runs 14 residues. Time point specified: cycle 4 day 1 (C4D1), after 6 weeks of nivolumab. Relapse was seen in all patients after autologous stem cell transplantation, and brentuximab vedotin exposure was variable. Method: immunoSEQ multiplex PCR; TCRdb's copy keeps in-frame clones and lacks some. The table lists approximately 89,000 clones, 83% of them singletons.

This specimen was peripheral blood mononuclear cells (PBMCs), taken before the fourth cycle of nivolumab. This TCR came from a human donor with classical Hodgkin lymphoma. The chain employs TRBV11-2 and TRBJ1-1; a weak D match, TRBD1 (6 bases). In nucleotides, the CDR3 is TGTGCCAGCAGCTTAATGGGGGCGGGCACTGAAGCTTTCTTT. This translates into CASSLMGAGTEAFF.